The T cell receptor (beta chain) described here comes from a study of shared clonotypes between healthy human individuals. Study background: Per-donor plates numbered three CD4 naive, three CD4 memory, two CD8 naive and one CD8 memory. Study results and limitations: Estimated richness was generally greater in naive than memory subsets. Clonotype sharing across donors was expected to vary with sequencing depth.

CDR1 and CDR2 from the germline V gene are SEHNR and FQNEAQ (reference sequence). CDR3 length equals 14 residues. Trimming shortened V by 2 bases and J by 6 bases, and 10 bases separated the two germline ends. Profiling relied on immunoSEQ multiplex PCR, and the TCRdb table lists in-frame clones only, not all of them. The sample holds 2 million to 2.5 million clones, 93% seen once. Adults of Caucasian background living in Nashville, Tennessee made up all donors. Points on this clone: No antigen is known for it.

The chain combines TRBV7-9 with TRBJ2-2, with a weak D call TRBD1 (6 bases). Specimen: naive CD4+ T cells from PBMCs. This sample's subset: CD45RA+ positively selected. The receptor comes from a man younger than 35 in good health. Some clones in this sample may be carry-over from other donors' samples. CDR3 bases: TGTGCCAGCAGCTTATATGAGGGGGCCGGGGAGCTGTTTTTT. Translation gives CASSLYEGAGELFF.